The clone carrying this TCR beta chain was picked up a small number of times. A heparinised blood draw that averaged approximately 120 mL was obtained once from each donor. A CD45RO/CCR7/CD25/CD127/CD95/CD27 panel sorted naive, central memory, regulatory and stem cell-like memory CD4+ cells. Purities over 95% were achieved in all sorted populations. This record belongs to a study of beta chain features in type 1 diabetes. On the study more broadly: Investigators examined approximately 100,000,000 sorted cells across all samples.

The isolated RNA, all of it, was reverse transcribed, so expressed TCRB transcripts were what got sequenced. Measured with immunoSEQ multiplex PCR; TCRdb has only the in-frame clones, and not every one. The sample records more than 300,000 clones, around 12% being singletons. Sequencing was carried out using naive CD4+ T cells from blood. This TCR came from a man younger than 35 in good health.

Here the CDR3 reads CSAKGASGGKHEQFF. The CDR3, as DNA: TGCAGCGCTAAGGGGGCTAGCGGGGGGAAACATGAGCAGTTCTTC. The V call is TRBV29-1, the J call TRBJ2-1; 11 positions match TRBD2. Germline lookup yields CDR1 SQVTM and CDR2 ANQGSEA. The CDR3 has 15 residues. Trimming took 7 bases from V and 8 from J; bases not matched to a gene: 13.